This TCR beta chain was captured in a study of early stage breast cancer tumors. V lost 7 bases to trimming and J lost 1 base, with 22 bases between them. Germline V gives CDR1 LNHDA, CDR2 SQIVND (reference sequence). The CDR3 is made up of 18 amino acids. General study points: In about 85% of the 16 patients, blood comparison separated tumor from normal breast.

Only in-frame clones appear in the TCRdb table, and some are missing; sequencing was by immunoSEQ multiplex PCR. The sample consists of around 71,000 clones, around four fifths of them appearing once. As concerns this clone: Its specificity is not known.

The chain recombines TRBV19 with TRBJ2-2; the D gene is possibly TRBD2 (6 bases). The source of this sequence is a person in their sixties or seventies with breast cancer. The sequencing sample was made of blood. This chain's CDR3 is CASTHTSPGTGNTGELFF. CDR3 coding DNA: TGTGCCAGTACCCATACTAGCCCGGGAACGGGGAACACCGGGGAGCTGTTTTTT.